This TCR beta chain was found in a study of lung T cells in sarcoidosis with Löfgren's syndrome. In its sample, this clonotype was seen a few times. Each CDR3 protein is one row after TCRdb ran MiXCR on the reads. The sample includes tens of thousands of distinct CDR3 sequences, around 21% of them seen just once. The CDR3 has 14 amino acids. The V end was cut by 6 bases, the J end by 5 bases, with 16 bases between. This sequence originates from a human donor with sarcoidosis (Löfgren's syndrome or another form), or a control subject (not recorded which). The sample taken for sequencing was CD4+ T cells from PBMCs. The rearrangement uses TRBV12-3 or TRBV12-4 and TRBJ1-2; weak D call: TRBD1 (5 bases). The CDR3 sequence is CASSLGGHLYGYTF. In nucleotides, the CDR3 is TGTGCCAGCAGCTTGGGAGGACACCTTTATGGCTACACCTTC.